This entry describes one T cell receptor (beta chain). The antigen remains undetermined. The data derive from a study of beta chain features in type 1 diabetes. Across the whole study: The examined sorted cells totaled under 120 million across samples.

One heparinised draw, averaging roughly 110 mL, was taken per donor. Study-wide results and limits: All four CD4+ subsets of Type 1 diabetes patients contained TCRB CDR3s that were moderately but significantly shorter. Compared with healthy donors, patients appeared to share more similar naive, central memory and regulatory TCRB repertoires.

Expressed TCRB transcripts were sequenced, since all the RNA that had been isolated was reverse transcribed. Libraries were prepared by immunoSEQ multiplex PCR; TCRdb keeps only in-frame clonotypes and omits some of them. The sample holds 250,000 to 350,000 clones, 14% seen once. The sample comprised naive CD4+ T cells from blood. This clonotype was sampled from a man aged 25-40 years with type 1 diabetes.

DNA of the CDR3: TGTGCCAGCAGCCAAGGGCTAGCGGGAAATATTGTGCAGTACTTC. It specifies CASSQGLAGNIVQYF. The J gene is TRBJ2-7, the V gene TRBV14; 9 bases align to TRBD2. Germline values: CDR1 SGHDN, CDR2 FVKESK. The junction had 10 bases not matched to a gene; V was cut back by 1 base and J by 9 bases. This CDR3 comprises 15 residues.